These 26 T cell receptor beta chains were sequenced from one sample in a study of Graves' ophthalmopathy and Graves' hyperthyroidism. The study amplified TCR beta CDR3 regions using RNA transcripts. Second-round multiplex PCR followed a first-round RT-PCR using HTBI primers. Each CDR3 protein gets one entry after TCRdb re-called the multiplex PCR reads with MiXCR. The table lists 500,000 to 700,000 distinct CDR3 sequences, about 24% of them singletons. Input material: peripheral blood. Receptors were obtained from a young woman with stable Graves' hyperthyroidism. Some clones in this sample may be carry-over from other donors' samples.

V and J are TRBV11-2 and TRBJ2-7; D is possibly TRBD1 (6 bases). Looked up from germline, CDR1 is SGHAT and CDR2 is FQNNGV. There are 14 residues in the CDR3. The V end was cut by 7 bases, the J end by 3 bases, with 16 bases between. The CDR3 region is CASKTDRRFYEQYF. In DNA, the CDR3 is TGTGCCAGCAAAACGGACAGACGCTTCTACGAGCAGTACTTC.

The CDR3 DNA reads TGCAGTGCCCTTGGACCCTACACCGGGGAGCTGTTTTTT. It specifies CSALGPYTGELFF. The V and J genes are TRBV20-1 and TRBJ2-2, with D unclear. The CDR3 length is 13 residues. Trimming shortened V by 6 bases and J by 3 bases, and 11 bases separated the two germline ends. From germline, CDR1 is DFQATT and CDR2 SNEGSKA (reference sequence).

This clonotype showed up just a few times. A much larger clonotype is one base distant, so this may be a read error. The rearrangement joins TRBV7-6 to TRBJ2-5, with D hard to call. CDR1 and CDR2 from the germline V gene are SGHVS and FNYEAQ. The CDR3 length is 12 residues. Trimming shortened V by 5 bases and J by 4 bases, and 8 bases separated the two germline ends. The CDR3 is CASSPQRETQYF. CDR3 coding DNA: TGTGCCAGCAGCCCCCAGAGAGAGACCCAGTACTTC.

This clonotype was detected many times. This chain joins TRBV6-1 and TRBJ2-7; TRBD1 aligns across 8 bases. CDR1 and CDR2 (germline): MNHNS, SASEGT. V gave up 7 bases and J gave up 5 bases; unmatched junction bases: 4. The CDR3 contains 12 residues. CDR3 amino acids: CASTEDRDEQYF. The DNA of the CDR3 is TGTGCCAGCACTGAGGACAGGGACGAGCAGTACTTC.

J is TRBJ2-4 and V is TRBV25-1; possible D gene TRBD2, 5 bases. CDR1 is MGHDK, CDR2 SYGVNS, per germline. V lost 5 bases and J lost 1, with 12 bases in between. This CDR3 has 15 residues. CDR3: CASSTSSGAKNIQYF. CDR3 bases: TGTGCCAGCAGTACCTCCTCGGGGGCCAAAAACATTCAGTACTTC. The full variable domain, with the rest looked up from reference TRBV25-1 and TRBJ2-4, is EADIYQTPRYLVIGTGKKITLECSQTMGHDKMYWYQQDPGMELHLIHYSYGVNSTEKGDLSSESTVSRIRTEHFPLTLESARPSHTSQYLCASSTSSGAKNIQYFGAGTRLSVL.

This clonotype came up many times. The rearrangement uses TRBV4-2 and TRBJ1-2; 8 bases align to TRBD1. Germline V CDR1 and CDR2: LGHNA, YNFKEQ. The CDR3 length is 14 residues. J gave up 4 bases and V 0 bases, and 1 base lay outside the gene matches. The CDR3 spells CASSQEGQVYGYTF. CDR3 sequence (DNA): TGTGCCAGCAGCCAAGAGGGACAGGTCTATGGCTACACCTTC.

Many counts were recorded for this clonotype. The chain joins TRBV18 to TRBJ1-1; D not resolved. Per germline, CDR1 KGHSH and CDR2 LQKENI. V dropped 0 bases and J dropped 6 bases, with 11 bases sitting between them. This CDR3 has 14 residues. CDR3 in DNA: TGTGCCAGCTCACCACCGAACGGGCACCCTGAAGCTTTCTTT. It translates to CASSPPNGHPEAFF. Combining the CDR3 with reference TRBV18 and TRBJ1-1 gives the whole variable domain NAGVMQNPRHLVRRRGQEARLRCSPMKGHSHVYWYRQLPEEGLKFMVYLQKENIIDESGMPKERFSAEFPKEGPSILRIQQVVRGDSAAYFCASSPPNGHPEAFFGQGTRLTVV.

The CDR3 sequence: CASSLPGRVDYGYTF. The CDR3 nucleotides read TGTGCCAGCAGCCTCCCTGGCAGGGTGGACTATGGCTACACCTTC. This chain uses TRBV12-3 or TRBV12-4 with TRBJ1-2; D may be TRBD1 (5 bases). The CDR3 is 15 amino acids. The ends were cut back, 6 bases at V and 3 bases at J, with 17 bases in the middle.

This clonotype was counted between two and nine times. The rearrangement uses TRBV19 and TRBJ1-5; perhaps TRBD1 as D (6 bases). CDR1 and CDR2 from the germline V gene are LNHDA and SQIVND (reference sequence). The V gene lost 6 bases and the J gene lost 3 bases, with 12 bases spanning the gap. This CDR3 has 14 amino acids. The CDR3 coding sequence is TGTGCCAGTAGGGAGCCGGGACACAATCAGCCCCAGCATTTT. It is translated as CASREPGHNQPQHF.

This clonotype was detected many times. This rearrangement joins TRBV6-1 to TRBJ2-2; D is unresolved. Trimming cost V 5 bases and J 2 bases, with 6 bases left between them. Per the germline V gene, CDR1 is MNHNS and CDR2 is SASEGT. The CDR3 has 13 residues. The CDR3 sequence: CASSRSNTGELFF. The CDR3, as DNA: TGTGCCAGCAGTAGATCTAACACCGGGGAGCTGTTTTTT.

The genes are TRBV6-5 and TRBJ1-2; D is uncertain. V was trimmed by 0 bases and J by 4 bases, leaving 12 bases between them. The CDR3 length is 15 residues. Germline CDR1 MNHEY, CDR2 SVGAGI. The CDR3: CASSYSSRAAYGYTF. The CDR3 nucleotides read TGTGCCAGCAGTTACTCGTCCCGGGCAGCCTATGGCTACACCTTC.

The chain joins TRBV30 to TRBJ1-1; D not resolved. The CDR3 consists of 11 residues. V was trimmed by 5 bases and J by 2 bases, leaving 6 bases between them. The germline V gene encodes CDR1 GTSNPN and CDR2 SVGIG (reference sequence). CDR3 sequence reads: CAWGPNTEAFF. CDR3 nucleotides: TGTGCCTGGGGTCCCAACACTGAAGCTTTCTTT.

This clonotype came up many times. In DNA form, the CDR3 reads TGTGCCAGCACCTCCTTCTCTGGAAACACCATATATTTT. This sequence encodes CASTSFSGNTIYF. The gene calls are TRBV6-1 and TRBJ1-3; D is unclear. CDR1 is MNHNS, CDR2 SASEGT, per germline. Trimming shortened V by 7 bases and J by 0 bases, and 7 bases separated the two germline ends. The CDR3 is 13 amino acids.

This sequence joins TRBV12-3 or TRBV12-4 and TRBJ2-5, with D perhaps TRBD1 (6 bases). Trimming removed 6 bases from V and 2 bases from J, with 19 bases in between. The CDR3 extends over 16 amino acids. CDR3 DNA: TGTGCCAGCAGCCCGACTGCACAGGGACCTCAAGAGACCCAGTACTTC. Amino acids: CASSPTAQGPQETQYF.

This clonotype was detected ten times or more. The chain carries TRBV20-1 and TRBJ1-5; maybe TRBD1 (5 bases). Trimming pared 5 bases from V and 0 bases from J, leaving 11 bases between. The CDR3 loop spans 14 amino acids. Germline V gene lookup returns CDR1 DFQATT and CDR2 SNEGSKA (reference sequence). The DNA for the CDR3 is TGCAGTGCTCTTCAGGGTTATAGCAATCAGCCCCAGCATTTT. Its translation is CSALQGYSNQPQHF.

There are many counts of this clonotype. The chain employs TRBV5-1 and TRBJ1-6; D not certain. CDR1 and CDR2 (germline): SGHRS, YFSETQ. V was trimmed by 1 base and J by 3 bases, leaving 8 bases between them. This CDR3 is 15 amino acids long. CDR3 nucleotide sequence: TGCGCCAGCAGCTTGAGGGAAGACTATAATTCACCCCTCCACTTT. It codes for CASSLREDYNSPLHF.

This clonotype appeared many times. The gene calls are TRBV6-1 and TRBJ1-6; D remains unclear. Trimming shortened V by 4 bases and J by 4 bases, and 11 bases separated the two germline ends. Germline loops: CDR1 MNHNS, CDR2 SASEGT. The CDR3 contains 15 residues. The CDR3 protein is CASSGGLGYNSPLHF. For the CDR3, the DNA is TGTGCCAGCAGTGGAGGGCTAGGGTATAATTCACCCCTCCACTTT.

This clonotype occurred many times. The chain has TRBV12-3 or TRBV12-4 and TRBJ2-4; D remains unclear. The CDR3 is 14 amino acids. Trimming stripped 6 bases from V and 3 bases from J, with 12 bases between. This CDR3 is CASRDGLFKNIQYF. As DNA, the CDR3 is TGTGCCAGCAGGGACGGCCTCTTCAAAAACATTCAGTACTTC.

The gene calls are TRBV30 and TRBJ2-5, with D maybe TRBD2 (7 bases). The V end lost 0 bases, the J end lost 7 bases, and 9 bases lay between the germline ends. This CDR3 comprises 12 residues. Per the germline V gene, CDR1 is GTSNPN and CDR2 is SVGIG (reference sequence). The CDR3 here is CAWSVRGGTQYF. CDR3 in DNA: TGTGCCTGGAGTGTAAGGGGGGGGACCCAGTACTTC. The variable domain in full, completed from reference TRBV30 and TRBJ2-5, reads SQTIHQWPATLVQPVGSPLSLECTVEGTSNPNLYWYRQAAGRGLQLLFYSVGIGQISSEVPQNLSASRPQDRQFILSSKKLLLSDSGFYLCAWSVRGGTQYFGPGTRLLVL.

This clonotype came up a few times. The genes are TRBV30 and TRBJ1-2, with D possibly matching TRBD1 (6 bases). Per the germline V gene, CDR1 is GTSNPN and CDR2 is SVGIG (reference sequence). V was trimmed by 5 bases and J by 2 bases, leaving 15 bases between them. The CDR3 covers 14 residues. The CDR3 region has the DNA TGTGCCTGGGCCTTCGGGGGCCTAAACTATGGCTACACCTTC. Amino acids: CAWAFGGLNYGYTF. The whole variable domain, filled in from reference TRBV30 and TRBJ1-2, reads SQTIHQWPATLVQPVGSPLSLECTVEGTSNPNLYWYRQAAGRGLQLLFYSVGIGQISSEVPQNLSASRPQDRQFILSSKKLLLSDSGFYLCAWAFGGLNYGYTFGSGTRLTVV.

In its sample, this clonotype was seen many times. In nucleotides, the CDR3 is TGTGCCAGCACCCAACCGGGACAGGGGGCGACCGGGGAGCTGTTTTTT. Translated: CASTQPGQGATGELFF. The V call is TRBV12-3 or TRBV12-4, the J call TRBJ2-2; 12 nucleotides line up with TRBD1. This CDR3 has 16 amino acids. V was clipped by 7 bases and J by 5 bases; unmatched bases: 8.

This clonotype was picked up many times. CDR3: CSAARDRGRLSTGELFF. The CDR3 DNA is TGCAGTGCTGCCCGGGACAGGGGGCGGTTAAGCACCGGGGAGCTGTTTTTT. The chain couples TRBV20-1 to TRBJ2-2; 12 bases are a match to TRBD1. Germline values: CDR1 DFQATT, CDR2 SNEGSKA (reference sequence). This CDR3 has 17 residues. V lost 5 bases, J lost 4 bases, and 11 bases stayed unmatched.

Comments on this clonotype: A much bigger clone sits one base away, suggesting this may be a read error. The V call is TRBV5-6, the J call TRBJ2-5; D possibly corresponds to TRBD1 (5 bases). The V end lost 4 bases, the J end lost 5 bases, and 15 bases lay between the germline ends. This CDR3 is 14 amino acids long. Germline CDR1 is SGHDT and CDR2 is YYEEEE. The CDR3 DNA reads as TGTGCCAGCAGCACCTCTGGGGCAGCGGAGACCCAGTACTTC. The encoded protein is CASSTSGAAETQYF.

This clonotype has a count of ten or more. V usage is TRBV7-3 and J usage is TRBJ2-2, with 13 bases aligning to TRBD2. Germline lookup yields CDR1 SGHTA and CDR2 FQGTGA. The CDR3 is made up of 18 amino acids. Trimming at V came to 5 bases and at J to 4 bases, leaving 10 bases not matched to a gene. As DNA, the CDR3 is TGTGCCAGCAGCCCGAGGACTAGCGGGAGTTGGGGCACCGGGGAGCTGTTTTTT. Protein product: CASSPRTSGSWGTGELFF.

The rearrangement uses TRBV19 and TRBJ2-5, with a weak D call TRBD2 (6 bases). The CDR3 totals 13 residues. The V gene lost 3 bases and the J gene lost 5 bases, with 10 bases spanning the gap. The germline V gene encodes CDR1 LNHDA and CDR2 SQIVND (reference sequence). The CDR3 reads CASSIGRTETQYF. As DNA, the CDR3 is TGTGCCAGTAGTATTGGGAGGACGGAGACCCAGTACTTC.

The V call is TRBV20-1, the J call TRBJ1-1, with D possibly matching TRBD1 (5 bases). This CDR3 is built from 13 residues. V lost 6 bases and J 5 bases, leaving 16 bases between the germline ends. CDR1 is DFQATT, CDR2 SNEGSKA, per germline (reference sequence). The CDR3 sequence is CSANFREGTEAFF. The CDR3 DNA reads TGCAGTGCAAATTTCAGGGAGGGGACTGAAGCTTTCTTT.